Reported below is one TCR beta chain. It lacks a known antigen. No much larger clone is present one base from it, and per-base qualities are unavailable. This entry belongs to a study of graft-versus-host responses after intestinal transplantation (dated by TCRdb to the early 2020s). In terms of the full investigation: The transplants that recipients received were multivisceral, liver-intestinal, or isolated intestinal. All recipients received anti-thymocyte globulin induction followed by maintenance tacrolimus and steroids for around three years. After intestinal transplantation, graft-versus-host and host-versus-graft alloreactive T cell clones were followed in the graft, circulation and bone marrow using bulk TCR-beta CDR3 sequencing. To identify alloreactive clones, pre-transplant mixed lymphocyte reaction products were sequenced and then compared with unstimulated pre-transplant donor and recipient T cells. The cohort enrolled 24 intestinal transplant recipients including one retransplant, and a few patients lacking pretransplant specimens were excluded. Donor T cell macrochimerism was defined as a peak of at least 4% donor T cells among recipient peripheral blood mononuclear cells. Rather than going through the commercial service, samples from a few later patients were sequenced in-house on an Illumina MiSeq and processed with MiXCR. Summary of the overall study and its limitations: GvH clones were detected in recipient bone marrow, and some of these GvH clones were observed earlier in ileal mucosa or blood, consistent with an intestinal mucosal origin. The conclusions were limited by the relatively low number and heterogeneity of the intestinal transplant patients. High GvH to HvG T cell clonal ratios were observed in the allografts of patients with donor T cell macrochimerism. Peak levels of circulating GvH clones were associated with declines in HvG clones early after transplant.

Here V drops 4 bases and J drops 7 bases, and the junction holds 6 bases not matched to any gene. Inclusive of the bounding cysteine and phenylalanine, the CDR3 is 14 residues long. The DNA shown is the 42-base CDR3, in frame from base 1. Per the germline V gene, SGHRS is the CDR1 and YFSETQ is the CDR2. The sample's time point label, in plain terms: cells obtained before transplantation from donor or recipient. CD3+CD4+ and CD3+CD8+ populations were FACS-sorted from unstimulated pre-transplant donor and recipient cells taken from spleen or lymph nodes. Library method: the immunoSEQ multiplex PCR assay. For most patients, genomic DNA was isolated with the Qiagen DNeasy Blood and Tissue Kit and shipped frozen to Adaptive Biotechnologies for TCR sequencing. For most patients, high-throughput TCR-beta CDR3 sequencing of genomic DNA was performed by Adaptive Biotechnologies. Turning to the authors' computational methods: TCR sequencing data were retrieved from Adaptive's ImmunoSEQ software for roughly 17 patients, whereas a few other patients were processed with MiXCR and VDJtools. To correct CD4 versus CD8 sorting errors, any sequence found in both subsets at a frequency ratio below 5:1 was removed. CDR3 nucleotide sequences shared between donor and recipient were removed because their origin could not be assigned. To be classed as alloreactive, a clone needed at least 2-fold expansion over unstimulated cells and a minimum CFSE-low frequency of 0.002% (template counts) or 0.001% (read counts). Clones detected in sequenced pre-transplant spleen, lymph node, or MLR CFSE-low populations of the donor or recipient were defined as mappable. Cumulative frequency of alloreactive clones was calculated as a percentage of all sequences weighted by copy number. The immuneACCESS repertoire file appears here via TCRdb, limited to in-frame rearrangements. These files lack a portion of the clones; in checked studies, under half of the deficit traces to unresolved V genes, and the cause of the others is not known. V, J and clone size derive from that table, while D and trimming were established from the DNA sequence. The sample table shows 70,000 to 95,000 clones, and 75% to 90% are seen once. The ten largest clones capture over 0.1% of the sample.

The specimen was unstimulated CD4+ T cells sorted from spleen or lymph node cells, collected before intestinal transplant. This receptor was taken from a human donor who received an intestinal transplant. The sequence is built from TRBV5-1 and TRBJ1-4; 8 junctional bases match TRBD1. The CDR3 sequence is CASSPGGASEKLFF. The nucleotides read TGCGCCAGCAGCCCAGGGGGCGCGTCTGAAAAACTGTTTTTT. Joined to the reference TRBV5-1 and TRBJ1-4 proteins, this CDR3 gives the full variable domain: KAGVTQTPRYLIKTRGQQVTLSCSPISGHRSVSWYQQTPGQGLQFLFEYFSETQRNKGNFPGRFSGRQFSNSRSEMNVSTLELGDSALYLCASSPGGASEKLFFGSGTQLSVL.